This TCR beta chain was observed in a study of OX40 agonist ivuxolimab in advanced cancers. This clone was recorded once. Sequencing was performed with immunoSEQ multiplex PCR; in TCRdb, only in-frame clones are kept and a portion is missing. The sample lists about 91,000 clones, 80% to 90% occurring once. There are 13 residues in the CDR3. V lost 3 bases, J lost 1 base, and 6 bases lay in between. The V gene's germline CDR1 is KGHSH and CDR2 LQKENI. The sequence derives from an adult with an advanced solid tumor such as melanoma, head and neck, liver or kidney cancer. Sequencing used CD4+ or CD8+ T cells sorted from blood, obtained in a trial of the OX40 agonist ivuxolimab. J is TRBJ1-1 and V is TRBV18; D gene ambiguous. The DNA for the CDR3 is TGTGCCAGCTCACCGGCGGAGAACACTGAAGCTTTCTTT. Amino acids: CASSPAENTEAFF.